The next 26 T cell receptor beta chains were all read from a single sample in a study of patients and donors after allogeneic stem cell transplantation. TCRdb processed the RT-PCR reads anew with MiXCR; each CDR3 protein has one entry. The table lists almost 90,000 distinct CDR3 sequences, 4.5% to 5% of them singletons. The specimen sequenced was blood, either unsorted or a sorted T cell fraction (not recorded which). These receptors all stem from a human donor who was either an allogeneic HSCT recipient or a stem cell or donor lymphocyte infusion donor (not recorded which). It is not recorded whose cells these are; they may come from a transplant donor.

The sample holds many counts of this clonotype. V usage is TRBV9 and J usage is TRBJ2-1; no reliable D call. CDR1 is SGDLS and CDR2 is YYNGEE in the germline V gene. The CDR3 consists of 13 residues. Trimming pared 3 bases from V and 6 bases from J, leaving 10 bases between. CDR3 nucleotide sequence: TGTGCCAGCAGCGCCAGTGACACCAATGAGCAGTTCTTC. Residues: CASSASDTNEQFF.

The sample holds many counts of this clonotype. Here the CDR3 DNA reads TGCAGTGCTTGCGACAGGGGTGAGACCCAGTACTTC. This encodes CSACDRGETQYF. The V and J genes are TRBV20-1 and TRBJ2-5; 8 bases are shared with TRBD1. The CDR3 loop spans 12 amino acids. CDR1 and CDR2 (germline): DFQATT, SNEGSKA (reference sequence). Germline trimming cut 5 bases from V and 5 bases from J; bases unmatched to any gene: 4.

This clonotype was counted at least ten times. CDR3 sequence (DNA): TGTGCCAGCAGGGCTTTGAGCTCCTACAATGAGCAGTTCTTC. Translation gives CASRALSSYNEQFF. The rearrangement uses TRBV9 and TRBJ2-1; D unresolved. This CDR3 has 14 amino acids. Trimming pared 5 bases from V and 0 bases from J, leaving 9 bases between. Germline CDR1 is SGDLS and CDR2 is YYNGEE.

This clonotype was observed at least ten times. This sequence joins TRBV5-6 and TRBJ2-1; the D gene is possibly TRBD1 (5 bases). Germline V lookup: CDR1 SGHDT, CDR2 YYEEEE. The CDR3 has 14 residues. V gave up 1 base and J gave up 2 bases, with 7 bases separating them. CDR3 loop: CASSLKGPYNEQFF. The CDR3 DNA reads TGTGCCAGCAGCTTGAAGGGGCCCTACAATGAGCAGTTCTTC.

This clonotype came up many times. One junction end disagrees with the germline gene, perhaps due to a read error. The chain is built from TRBV5-1 and TRBJ1-1; D remains ambiguous. The germline V gene has CDR1 SGHRS and CDR2 YFSETQ. The CDR3 is made up of 12 amino acids. In DNA form, the CDR3 reads TGCGCCAGCAGCGATACCGTAGGACTCTCCCTTTTT. Its protein is CASSDTVGLSLF.

This clonotype was counted at least ten times. The chain has TRBV25-1 and TRBJ2-3; D gene unclear. Trimming removed 4 bases at V and 9 bases at J, with 14 bases between. The germline CDR1 and CDR2 sequences are MGHDK and SYGVNS. The CDR3 covers 13 residues. CDR3 protein: CASSGVGTGTQYF. Here the CDR3 DNA reads TGTGCCAGCAGTGGGGTTGGAACCGGGACGCAGTATTTT. The complete variable domain, with remaining parts taken from reference TRBV25-1 and TRBJ2-3, reads EADIYQTPRYLVIGTGKKITLECSQTMGHDKMYWYQQDPGMELHLIHYSYGVNSTEKGDLSSESTVSRIRTEHFPLTLESARPSHTSQYLCASSGVGTGTQYFGPGTRLTVL.

This clonotype appeared many times. The chain carries TRBV5-1 and TRBJ2-7; TRBD2 matches 10 bases. With V trimmed by 4 bases and J by 0 bases, 7 bases remained unmatched. CDR1 is SGHRS and CDR2 is YFSETQ in the germline V gene. This CDR3 region has 16 residues. The CDR3 nucleotides are TGCGCCAGCAGCCCCGATAGCGGGGGGACCTCCTACGAGCAGTACTTC. Translation: CASSPDSGGTSYEQYF.

The table lists this clonotype with many counts. The chain uses TRBV5-5 and TRBJ2-5, with D perhaps assigned TRBD1 or TRBD2 (5 bases each). V lost 3 bases and J 5 bases, leaving 17 bases between the germline ends. The CDR3 covers 15 residues. Germline CDR1 reads SGHKS; CDR2 reads YYEKEE (reference sequence). CDR3 region: CASSWGVVGEETQYF. The CDR3 bases are TGTGCCAGCAGCTGGGGCGTCGTCGGGGAGGAGACCCAGTACTTC.

This clonotype was seen ten or more times. V gene TRBV9 combines with J gene TRBJ2-2; D uncertain. V shed 0 bases and J shed 7 bases, with 7 bases lying between them. This CDR3 is built from 13 residues. Germline CDR1 is SGDLS and CDR2 is YYNGEE. CDR3 residues: CASSVVSHGELFF. As DNA, the CDR3 is TGTGCCAGCAGCGTAGTTAGTCACGGGGAGCTGTTTTTT.

The rearrangement joins TRBV5-5 to TRBJ1-4; possibly TRBD1 for D (5 bases). Germline CDR1 reads SGHKS; CDR2 reads YYEKEE (reference sequence). V was cut by 0 bases and J by 3 bases, with 9 bases left in between. The CDR3 extends over 15 amino acids. Here the CDR3 DNA reads TGTGCCAGCAGCTTGGGGGGGTCGGCTAATGAAAAACTGTTTTTT. Its protein is CASSLGGSANEKLFF.

This clonotype has at least ten counts. The chain employs TRBV4-2 and TRBJ2-7, with D uncertain. V lost 0 bases to trimming and J lost 0 bases, with 9 bases between them. CDR1 and CDR2 (germline): LGHNA, YNFKEQ. The CDR3 length is 15 residues. This chain's CDR3 is CASSQDLQLSYEQYF. The CDR3 nucleotides are TGTGCCAGCAGCCAAGATTTACAGCTCTCCTACGAGCAGTACTTC.

This clonotype was seen a few times. This chain connects TRBV19 to TRBJ2-1; TRBD2 agrees at 8 bases. In germline, CDR1 is LNHDA, CDR2 SQIVND (reference sequence). The V and J ends lost 1 base and 1 base, in that order; junction bases with no gene match: 3. This CDR3 contains 16 residues. The CDR3 coding sequence is TGTGCCAGTAGTATAGGAGCGGGGGCTTCCTACAATGAGCAGTTCTTC. This encodes CASSIGAGASYNEQFF.

This clonotype occurred many times. Here the CDR3 DNA reads TGTGCCAGCAGCCTCCGACAGGGGCTCGGGGGCTACACCTTC. Its translation: CASSLRQGLGGYTF. The chain carries TRBV7-9 and TRBJ1-2; 8 bases align to TRBD1. With 5 bases clipped from V and 8 bases from J, the junction kept 10 bases outside the gene matches. CDR1 is SEHNR, CDR2 FQNEAQ, per germline (reference sequence). CDR3 length: 14 amino acids.

This clonotype appeared many times. This chain uses TRBV7-9 with TRBJ1-1; D unresolved. Trimming took off 2 bases at V and 5 bases at J, with 15 bases between the two ends. The germline gives CDR1 SEHNR, CDR2 FQNEAQ (reference sequence). CDR3 length: 15 residues. The CDR3 reads CASSLSGRVGTEAFF. Here the CDR3 DNA reads TGTGCCAGCAGCTTATCGGGGAGGGTGGGAACTGAAGCTTTCTTT.

CDR3 in DNA: TGCAGTGCTCAGGGAATCCCGCTAGCGGGAGGGGGGGACACCGGGGAGCTGTTTTTT. Translation: CSAQGIPLAGGGDTGELFF. The J gene is TRBJ2-2, the V gene TRBV20-1, with 12 bases lining up with TRBD2. V lost 5 bases to trimming and J lost 3 bases; unmatched junction nucleotides: 16. The CDR3 totals 19 residues. Germline CDR1 is DFQATT and CDR2 is SNEGSKA (reference sequence).

This clonotype was seen more than once but under ten times. The CDR3 sequence: CSANSGASSYNEQFF. In DNA form, the CDR3 reads TGCAGTGCTAACAGCGGGGCGAGCTCCTACAATGAGCAGTTCTTC. V usage is TRBV20-1 and J usage is TRBJ2-1, with TRBD2 matching over 7 bases. Germline trimming cut 4 bases from V and 0 bases from J; bases unmatched to any gene: 6. The V gene's germline CDR1 is DFQATT and CDR2 SNEGSKA (reference sequence). CDR3 size: 15 residues.

The chain employs TRBV6-1 and TRBJ2-3; D remains unclear. The CDR3 extends over 14 amino acids. Germline CDR1 MNHNS, CDR2 SASEGT. V lost 6 bases, J lost 3 bases, and 13 bases lay in between. The CDR3 here is CASSVEMRTDTQYF. The DNA for the CDR3 is TGTGCCAGCAGCGTTGAGATGAGGACAGATACGCAGTATTTT.

This clonotype occurred many times. CDR3 sequence reads: CASSERQIRNTEAFF. The CDR3 DNA sequence: TGTGCCAGCAGTGAACGGCAGATAAGGAACACTGAAGCTTTCTTT. The genes are TRBV2 and TRBJ1-1; D gene unclear. The germline V gene has CDR1 SNHLY and CDR2 FYNNEI. With 2 bases removed from V and 1 base from J, the gap between germline ends came to 11 bases. This CDR3 contains 15 residues.

This clonotype came up a few times. This rearrangement joins TRBV7-9 to TRBJ2-1; 11 bases align to TRBD2. V trimming: 5 bases; J trimming: 3 bases; junction bases outside the gene matches: 3. This CDR3 is 15 amino acids long. CDR1 and CDR2 from the germline V gene are SEHNR and FQNEAQ (reference sequence). CDR3 amino acids: CASSTLAGGYNEQFF. The CDR3 DNA follows: TGTGCCAGCAGCACCCTAGCGGGAGGCTACAATGAGCAGTTCTTC.

The table lists this clonotype with many counts. V usage is TRBV9 and J usage is TRBJ1-1, with 9 positions matching TRBD1. The CDR3 spans 15 residues. V lost 3 bases and J lost 4; bases outside the gene matches: 7. The germline gives CDR1 SGDLS, CDR2 YYNGEE. CDR3: CASSGLTGGGTEAFF. The CDR3 bases are TGTGCCAGCAGCGGATTGACAGGGGGAGGCACTGAAGCTTTCTTT.

This clonotype was counted at least ten times. The V call is TRBV29-1, the J call TRBJ1-2, with 9 nucleotides matching TRBD1. This CDR3 is 16 amino acids long. Germline values: CDR1 SQVTM, CDR2 ANQGSEA. V lost 3 bases, J lost 4 bases, and 12 bases stayed unmatched. The DNA of the CDR3 is TGCAGCGTTGATCCCAACAGGGGGCGACCTGCCTATGGCTACACCTTC. Encoded protein: CSVDPNRGRPAYGYTF.

In its sample, this clonotype was seen a few times. This sequence joins TRBV5-1 and TRBJ1-2, with D possibly being TRBD1 (5 bases). The V gene's germline CDR1 is SGHRS and CDR2 YFSETQ. Trimming stripped 5 bases from V and 1 base from J, with 12 bases between. The CDR3 totals 14 residues. As DNA, the CDR3 is TGCGCCAGCAGAGCGGGGACGGATAACTATGGCTACACCTTC. Translation: CASRAGTDNYGYTF.

The chain is built from TRBV5-1 and TRBJ2-1, with D unresolved. V lost 6 bases and J 1 base, leaving 14 bases between the germline ends. CDR1 and CDR2 (germline): SGHRS, YFSETQ. The CDR3 spans 15 residues. CDR3 sequence: CASKLVASSYNEQFF. In nucleotides, the CDR3 is TGCGCCAGCAAGCTTGTGGCGAGTTCCTACAATGAGCAGTTCTTC.

V gene TRBV20-1 combines with J gene TRBJ1-2; 10 bases are a match to TRBD1. CDR3 length: 16 residues. The germline gives CDR1 DFQATT, CDR2 SNEGSKA (reference sequence). J gave up 5 bases and V 0 bases, and 9 bases lay outside the gene matches. The CDR3 spells CSARDPGTGVGYGYTF. The CDR3 DNA sequence: TGCAGTGCTAGAGACCCCGGGACAGGGGTGGGATATGGCTACACCTTC.

This clonotype was seen a handful of times. The gene calls are TRBV5-1 and TRBJ1-4, with D hard to call. This CDR3 has 17 amino acids. V gave up 0 bases and J gave up 0 bases, with 12 bases separating them. From germline, CDR1 is SGHRS and CDR2 YFSETQ. In nucleotides, the CDR3 is TGCGCCAGCAGCTTGGGAACAGCCCAAGCAACTAATGAAAAACTGTTTTTT. Translated: CASSLGTAQATNEKLFF.

This clonotype occurred many times. The gene calls are TRBV20-1 and TRBJ2-1; D possibly corresponds to TRBD1 (6 bases). Germline lookup yields CDR1 DFQATT and CDR2 SNEGSKA (reference sequence). V shed 3 bases and J shed 16 bases, with 16 bases lying between them. The CDR3 length is 11 residues. CDR3 coding DNA: TGCAGTGCTAGCCGGGACAACATGGCCTTCTTC. Translating gives CSASRDNMAFF.